This T cell receptor beta chain was retrieved from a study of T cells in tumors after PD-1 blockade. Study as a whole: On average, tumor samples gave 26,066 TCR templates and 6,000 to 7,500 unique clonotypes.

General study findings and limits: Some novel exhausted tumor clones appeared in pre-treatment blood, suggesting peripheral recruitment.

Notes on this clone: No antigen is known for it.

The CDR3 has 14 amino acids. The V and J ends lost 6 bases and 5 bases respectively, with 13 bases between them. The germline CDR1 and CDR2 sequences are MDHEN and SYDVKM. Sequencing used immunoSEQ multiplex PCR; TCRdb keeps in-frame clones, though not all of them. The data show some 9,300 clones, 55% to 75% seen once. This sequence was found in a human donor with basal cell carcinoma. This chain joins TRBV28 and TRBJ2-2, with D perhaps matching TRBD1 or TRBD2 (7 bases each). The specimen was tumor tissue, collected after anti-PD-1 treatment. The CDR3 sequence is CASRAGGETGELFF. CDR3 bases: TGTGCCAGCAGGGCAGGGGGGGAAACCGGGGAGCTGTTTTTT.